This note documents a single T cell receptor beta chain sequence. The CDR3 runs 15 residues. Germline V gene sequence: CDR1 LGHDT, CDR2 YNNKEL (reference sequence). With 4 bases clipped from V and 3 bases from J, the junction kept 3 bases outside the gene matches. The record originates from a study of blood T cell repertoires in COVID-19. Study context: Sites across the United States, Italy and Spain contributed samples from acute and convalescent COVID-19. In each case, the material was cDNA or gDNA derived from T cells, B-cell-depleted T cells, or PBMCs.

The method was immunoSEQ multiplex PCR; TCRdb's version includes in-frame clones alone and lacks a portion of them. The sample has roughly 330,000 clones, around 87% seen once. Each participant's cohort was designated according to participant-reported clinical history. The recovered donors of Cohort 3 showed two negative PCRs, clearance, or symptom resolution. The V and J genes are TRBV3-1 (or the pseudogene TRBV3-2) and TRBJ2-1; 10 bases are shared with TRBD1. Sequencing was carried out using PBMCs or T cells enriched from blood (not recorded which). The TCR was taken from a woman between 25 and 40 years old who had recovered from COVID-19. CDR3 coding DNA: TGTGCCAGCAGCCGACAGGGGGCGAACTACAATGAGCAGTTCTTC. It encodes CASSRQGANYNEQFF.